The sequence of this TCR beta chain was determined in a study of cytomegalovirus exposure and HLA in healthy donors. For the study at large: Samples from HLA-typed donors yielded approximately 80 million unique TCRs in an early data release.

CDR3 length equals 11 residues. Germline V gene sequence: CDR1 MNHNY, CDR2 SVGAGI (reference sequence). The V and J ends lost 4 bases and 6 bases respectively, with 3 bases between them. In the PCR, 60 Vbeta and 13 Jbeta primers were used. Profiled with immunoSEQ multiplex PCR; TCRdb holds only in-frame clones, not every one. The table records roughly 150,000 clones, under 70% of them present only once. Specimen: PBMCs. The V gene is TRBV6-6, the J gene TRBJ2-2; no firm D call. The origin of this receptor is a woman younger than 45 in good health and CMV-seropositive. The CDR3 nucleotides read TGTGCCAGCAGTTCCTCCGGGGAGCTGTTTTTT. As protein: CASSSSGELFF.